These 24 T cell receptor beta chains share one sample of origin, sequenced in a study of cytomegalovirus exposure and HLA in healthy donors. Primers for the PCR totalled 60 Vbeta and 13 Jbeta. Generated by immunoSEQ multiplex PCR, the TCRdb table keeps only in-frame clones and is missing some. Among just under 95,000 clones listed, over 75% were seen once. Material: PBMCs. These receptors all stem from a girl between 2 and 10 years old in good health and CMV-seropositive.

About this clone itself: One end of the junction is discordant with germline, which a read error may explain. The rearrangement links TRBV6-6 to TRBJ1-1, with D possibly being TRBD1 (6 bases). CDR3 length: 15 residues. The germline V gene encodes CDR1 MNHNY and CDR2 SVGAGI (reference sequence). The CDR3 here is CASRGWGGANAEAFF. The CDR3 region has the DNA TGTGCCAGCAGAGGCTGGGGGGGCGCGAACGCTGAAGCTTTCTTT.

V usage is TRBV30 and J usage is TRBJ2-7, with D possibly TRBD1 on 6 matching bases. V dropped 6 bases and J dropped 4 bases, with 19 bases sitting between them. CDR1 GTSNPN and CDR2 SVGIG come from the germline V gene (reference sequence). CDR3 length: 14 residues. CDR3 sequence: CACEFRDTQYEQYF. The DNA for the CDR3 is TGTGCCTGCGAATTCCGGGACACACAGTACGAGCAGTACTTC.

The chain uses TRBV27 and TRBJ2-7; D not resolved. The CDR3 is 14 amino acids. Trimming left V 6 bases short and J 5 bases short, with 17 bases between. CDR1 and CDR2 from the germline V gene are MNHEY and SMNVEV (reference sequence). In nucleotides, the CDR3 is TGTGCCAGCAGCCTAAAGCATTACCAGGACGAGCAGTACTTC. It translates to CASSLKHYQDEQYF.

This clone was observed a single time. This rearrangement joins TRBV7-9 to TRBJ2-2; 13 positions match TRBD2. Germline V gene data show CDR1 as SEHNR and CDR2 as FQNEAQ (reference sequence). The CDR3 is 18 residues long. The V gene end was trimmed by 5 bases and the J gene end by 6 bases; junction bases not matched to a gene: 12. The CDR3 DNA follows: TGTGCCAGCAGCGTGAAAAGGACTAGCGGGAGTTGGTCCGGGGAGCTGTTTTTT. Translating gives CASSVKRTSGSWSGELFF.

This clone has just a few counts. CDR3 nucleotide sequence: TGTGCCAGCAGTCGACCGGGACAGGGTATAAGAGCGGGAACTGAAGCTTTCTTT. The encoded protein is CASSRPGQGIRAGTEAFF. The genes are TRBV2 and TRBJ1-1; the match to TRBD1 covers 9 bases. CDR1 SNHLY and CDR2 FYNNEI come from the germline V gene. This CDR3 is 18 amino acids long. Trimming at V came to 5 bases and at J to 5 bases, leaving 18 bases not matched to a gene.

The rearrangement links TRBV4-1 to TRBJ2-1; 9 nucleotides line up with TRBD2. There are 12 residues in the CDR3. CDR1 and CDR2 from the germline V gene are MGHRA and YSYEKL. V gave up 4 bases and J gave up 12 bases; unmatched junction bases: 4. CDR3 in DNA: TGCGCCAGCAGCCCGCGGGAGGGGTGGCAGTTCTTC. It translates to CASSPREGWQFF.

This clone showed up just once. The chain recombines TRBV15 with TRBJ1-2; D gene ambiguous. With 4 bases removed from V and 5 bases from J, the gap between germline ends came to 11 bases. This CDR3 is 13 amino acids long. Germline loops: CDR1 LNHNV, CDR2 YYDKDF (reference sequence). The CDR3 DNA is TGTGCCACCAGCAAAGAGATAGAGTATGGCTACACCTTC. Protein product: CATSKEIEYGYTF.

The rearrangement links TRBV27 to TRBJ2-7, with no clear D. V shed 3 bases and J shed 0 bases, with 6 bases lying between them. Per germline, CDR1 MNHEY and CDR2 SMNVEV (reference sequence). The CDR3 is made up of 13 amino acids. CDR3 amino acids: CASSFVYSYEQYF. The CDR3 nucleotides are TGTGCCAGCAGTTTCGTGTACTCCTACGAGCAGTACTTC.

J is TRBJ2-5 and V is TRBV28; 14 bases agree with TRBD2. This CDR3 comprises 20 residues. V lost 6 bases, J lost 4 bases, and 19 bases stayed unmatched. Germline V gene data show CDR1 as MDHEN and CDR2 as SYDVKM. CDR3 nucleotide sequence: TGTGCCAGCAGGTCAAGGGGGTGGGTGGGACTAGCGGGAGTCAGAGAGACCCAGTACTTC. Its translation is CASRSRGWVGLAGVRETQYF.

The chain has TRBV7-9 and TRBJ1-1, with D unresolved. Germline CDR1 and CDR2: SEHNR and FQNEAQ (reference sequence). The length of the CDR3 is 15 residues. The V end lost 6 bases, the J end lost 3 bases, and 17 bases lay between the germline ends. The CDR3 here is CASSLGPFTDTEAFF. For the CDR3, the DNA is TGTGCCAGCAGTCTTGGTCCGTTTACGGACACTGAAGCTTTCTTT.

The DNA of the CDR3 is TGCGCCAGCAGCTTGATTGTGACTAGCGATGAGCAGTTCTTC. It yields the protein CASSLIVTSDEQFF. V gene TRBV5-1 combines with J gene TRBJ2-1; 8 bases fit TRBD2. The germline CDR1 and CDR2 sequences are SGHRS and YFSETQ. The CDR3 length is 14 residues. The V and J ends lost 1 base and 8 bases, in that order; junction bases with no gene match: 5.

V is TRBV5-6 and J is TRBJ2-1; perhaps TRBD2 as D (6 bases). V was shortened by 4 bases and J by 9 bases, with 14 bases between the two germline ends. The V gene's germline CDR1 is SGHDT and CDR2 YYEEEE. The length of the CDR3 is 13 residues. CDR3 bases: TGTGCCAGCAGCCTCAGCGGGTTGGGTGAGCAGTTCTTC. This gives the protein CASSLSGLGEQFF.

In the case of this clone: Other DNA sequences of this sample code for an identical CDR3. CDR3 sequence: CASSLNSAEAFF. The DNA of the CDR3 is TGTGCCAGCAGTTTAAATTCGGCTGAAGCTTTCTTT. This chain links TRBV28 with TRBJ1-1; D gene uncertain. Trimming took off 2 bases at V and 6 bases at J, with 7 bases between the two ends. This CDR3 is built from 12 residues. CDR1 is MDHEN, CDR2 SYDVKM, per germline.

This rearrangement joins TRBV6-1 to TRBJ1-5, with TRBD1 identical over 7 bases. Germline trimming cut 6 bases from V and 5 bases from J; bases unmatched to any gene: 4. The V gene's germline CDR1 is MNHNS and CDR2 SASEGT. The CDR3 is 13 amino acids. The CDR3 is CASRQGNHQPQHF. The DNA for the CDR3 is TGTGCCAGCAGACAGGGGAACCATCAGCCCCAGCATTTT.

This clone was seen just once. CDR3 loop: CASSLGQGEYGYTF. CDR3 DNA: TGTGCCAGCTCACTCGGACAGGGCGAATATGGCTACACCTTC. The V and J genes are TRBV18 and TRBJ1-2; TRBD1 matches 8 bases. The J segment lost 5 bases and the V segment lost 4 bases, leaving 6 bases of the junction unmatched. The germline CDR1 and CDR2 sequences are KGHSH and LQKENI. The CDR3 contains 14 residues.

The chain joins TRBV29-1 to TRBJ2-3; a weak D match, TRBD2 (5 bases). CDR1 is SQVTM and CDR2 is ANQGSEA in the germline V gene. This CDR3 region has 15 residues. Trimming stripped 1 base from V and 5 bases from J, with 16 bases between. This CDR3 is CSVEVEAVSRDTQYF. CDR3 in DNA: TGCAGCGTTGAAGTGGAAGCGGTTTCGCGAGATACGCAGTATTTT.

The rearrangement uses TRBV5-4 and TRBJ2-3; 7 positions match TRBD1. CDR3 size: 16 residues. V was clipped by 2 bases and J by 2 bases; unmatched bases: 8. The germline CDR1 and CDR2 sequences are SGHNT and YYREEE (reference sequence). CDR3 nucleotides: TGTGCCAGCAGCTTTTCGACAGGGTATTCCACAGATACGCAGTATTTT. Protein sequence: CASSFSTGYSTDTQYF.

CDR3 loop: CASSLWLGGGQHQPQHF. The CDR3, as DNA: TGTGCCAGCAGCTTATGGTTAGGGGGGGGGCAGCATCAGCCCCAGCATTTT. The chain carries TRBV7-2 and TRBJ1-5, with a weak D call TRBD1 (6 bases). Germline V gene lookup returns CDR1 SGHTA and CDR2 FQGNSA. The CDR3 length is 17 residues. The V and J ends lost 2 bases and 5 bases respectively, with 19 bases between them.

The chain combines TRBV29-1 with TRBJ2-7; 10 bases are a match to TRBD2. From germline, CDR1 is SQVTM and CDR2 ANQGSEA. With V trimmed by 4 bases and J by 2 bases, 5 bases remained unmatched. The length of the CDR3 is 14 residues. The CDR3 DNA reads TGCAGCGTTGCCGGGACTAGCGAAGCCTACGAGCAGTACTTC. It yields the protein CSVAGTSEAYEQYF.

The rearrangement links TRBV7-9 to TRBJ2-1; 8 bases agree with TRBD1. Per the germline V gene, CDR1 is SEHNR and CDR2 is FQNEAQ (reference sequence). The V gene end was trimmed by 5 bases and the J gene end by 5 bases; junction bases not matched to a gene: 2. The CDR3 has 13 amino acids. CDR3 region: CASSADRDNEQFF. Written as DNA, the CDR3 is TGTGCCAGCAGCGCGGACAGGGACAATGAGCAGTTCTTC.

The chain employs TRBV6-1 and TRBJ1-5; D is uncertain. Looked up from germline, CDR1 is MNHNS and CDR2 is SASEGT. This CDR3 has 13 residues. V lost 7 bases, J lost 1 base, and 8 bases lay in between. CDR3 bases: TGTGCCAGCACGCGGGCCAGCAATCAGCCCCAGCATTTT. Translated: CASTRASNQPQHF.

This clone has more than one count but fewer than ten. The chain employs TRBV4-3 and TRBJ2-7, with TRBD1 matching 9 bases. J was trimmed by 1 base and V by 4 bases; bases with no gene match: 2. Germline loops: CDR1 LGHNA, CDR2 YSLEER. This CDR3 spans 14 amino acids. DNA for the CDR3: TGCGCCAGCAGCCCGGGACAGGGATCCTACGAGCAGTACTTC. Amino acid sequence: CASSPGQGSYEQYF.

This chain uses TRBV29-1 with TRBJ1-1, with TRBD1 identical over 7 bases. The V gene end was trimmed by 0 bases and the J gene end by 10 bases; junction bases not matched to a gene: 8. Germline CDR1 reads SQVTM; CDR2 reads ANQGSEA. The CDR3 sequence is 13 residues long. The CDR3 sequence is CSVEDLHRGGAFF. CDR3 nucleotide sequence: TGCAGCGTTGAAGATCTTCACAGGGGAGGAGCTTTCTTT. Full variable domain (rest looked up from reference TRBV29-1 and TRBJ1-1): SAVISQKPSRDICQRGTSLTIQCQVDSQVTMMFWYRQQPGQSLTLIATANQGSEATYESGFVIDKFPISRPNLTFSTLTVSNMSPEDSSIYLCSVEDLHRGGAFFGQGTRLTVV.

A few counts support this clone. The gene calls are TRBV6-6 and TRBJ1-1, with 7 bases identical to TRBD1. V shed 7 bases, J shed 1 base, and the junction held 3 bases outside the gene matches. The CDR3 sequence is 13 residues long. The V gene's germline CDR1 is MNHNY and CDR2 SVGAGI (reference sequence). CDR3 loop: CASTRDRNTEAFF. CDR3 nucleotide sequence: TGTGCCAGCACCCGGGACAGGAACACTGAAGCTTTCTTT.